The TCR beta chain described here comes from a study of cytomegalovirus exposure and HLA in healthy donors. Study-wide results and limits: Previous analysis showed most TCR beta V segments were productive about 90% or about 30% of the time.

PCR used 60 Vbeta primers and 13 Jbeta primers. Some clones are missing from TCRdb's copy, which holds only in-frame ones; the method was immunoSEQ multiplex PCR. The repertoire has 85,000 to 130,000 clones, 75% of them found once; the top ten carry 2.5% to 3%. CDR1 and CDR2 (germline): SGHAT, FQNNGV. The CDR3 is made up of 15 amino acids. V was clipped by 5 bases and J by 8 bases; unmatched bases: 13. Concerning this clone: The antigen is unknown.

The sequencing input was PBMCs. The clonotype comes from a male donor in good health and CMV-seropositive. The V call is TRBV11-2, the J call TRBJ2-3; 7 positions match TRBD1. In DNA form, the CDR3 reads TGTGCCAGCAGCCTAACCGGACAGGAAACGGGTACGCAGTATTTT. Protein: CASSLTGQETGTQYF.